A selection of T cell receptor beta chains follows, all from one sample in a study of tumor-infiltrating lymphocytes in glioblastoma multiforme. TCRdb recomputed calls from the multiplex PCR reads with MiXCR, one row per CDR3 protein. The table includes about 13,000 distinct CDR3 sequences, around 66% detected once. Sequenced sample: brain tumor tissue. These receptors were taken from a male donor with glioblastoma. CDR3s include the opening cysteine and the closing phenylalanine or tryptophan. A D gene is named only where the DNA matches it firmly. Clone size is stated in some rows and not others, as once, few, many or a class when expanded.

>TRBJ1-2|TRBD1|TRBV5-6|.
CASSQGQLYGYTF
TGTGCCAGCAGCCAGGGACAGCTCTATGGCTACACCTTC
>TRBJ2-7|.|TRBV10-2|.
CASSEGDGGRNEQYF
TGCGCCAGCAGTGAAGGGGATGGGGGCCGGAACGAGCAGTACTTC
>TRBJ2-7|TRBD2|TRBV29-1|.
CSENRTSGFYEQYF
TGCAGCGAGAATCGGACTAGCGGATTCTACGAGCAGTACTTC
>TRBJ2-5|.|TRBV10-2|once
CATWTREETQYF
TGCGCCACCTGGACAAGGGAAGAGACTCAGTACTTC
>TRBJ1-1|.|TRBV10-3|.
CAIRAKGQSFDLNTEAFF
TGTGCCATCAGGGCTAAAGGACAGTCATTCGATCTGAACACTGAAGCTTTCTTT
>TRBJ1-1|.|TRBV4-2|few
CASSQDLGNTEAFF
TGTGCCAGCAGCCAAGATTTAGGGAACACTGAAGCTTTCTTT
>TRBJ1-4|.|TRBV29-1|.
CSVQREEGGEKLFF
TGCAGCGTCCAAAGGGAGGAAGGTGGAGAAAAACTGTTTTTT
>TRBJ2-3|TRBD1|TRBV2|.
CASSGGDRLNTQYF
TGTGCCAGCAGTGGGGGGGACAGGTTGAATACGCAGTATTTT
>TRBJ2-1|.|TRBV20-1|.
CSAQESHEQFF
TGCAGTGCCCAGGAAAGTCATGAGCAGTTCTTC
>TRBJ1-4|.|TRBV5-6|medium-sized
CASSLGQSEKLFF
TGTGCCAGCAGCTTGGGGCAGTCTGAAAAACTGTTTTTT